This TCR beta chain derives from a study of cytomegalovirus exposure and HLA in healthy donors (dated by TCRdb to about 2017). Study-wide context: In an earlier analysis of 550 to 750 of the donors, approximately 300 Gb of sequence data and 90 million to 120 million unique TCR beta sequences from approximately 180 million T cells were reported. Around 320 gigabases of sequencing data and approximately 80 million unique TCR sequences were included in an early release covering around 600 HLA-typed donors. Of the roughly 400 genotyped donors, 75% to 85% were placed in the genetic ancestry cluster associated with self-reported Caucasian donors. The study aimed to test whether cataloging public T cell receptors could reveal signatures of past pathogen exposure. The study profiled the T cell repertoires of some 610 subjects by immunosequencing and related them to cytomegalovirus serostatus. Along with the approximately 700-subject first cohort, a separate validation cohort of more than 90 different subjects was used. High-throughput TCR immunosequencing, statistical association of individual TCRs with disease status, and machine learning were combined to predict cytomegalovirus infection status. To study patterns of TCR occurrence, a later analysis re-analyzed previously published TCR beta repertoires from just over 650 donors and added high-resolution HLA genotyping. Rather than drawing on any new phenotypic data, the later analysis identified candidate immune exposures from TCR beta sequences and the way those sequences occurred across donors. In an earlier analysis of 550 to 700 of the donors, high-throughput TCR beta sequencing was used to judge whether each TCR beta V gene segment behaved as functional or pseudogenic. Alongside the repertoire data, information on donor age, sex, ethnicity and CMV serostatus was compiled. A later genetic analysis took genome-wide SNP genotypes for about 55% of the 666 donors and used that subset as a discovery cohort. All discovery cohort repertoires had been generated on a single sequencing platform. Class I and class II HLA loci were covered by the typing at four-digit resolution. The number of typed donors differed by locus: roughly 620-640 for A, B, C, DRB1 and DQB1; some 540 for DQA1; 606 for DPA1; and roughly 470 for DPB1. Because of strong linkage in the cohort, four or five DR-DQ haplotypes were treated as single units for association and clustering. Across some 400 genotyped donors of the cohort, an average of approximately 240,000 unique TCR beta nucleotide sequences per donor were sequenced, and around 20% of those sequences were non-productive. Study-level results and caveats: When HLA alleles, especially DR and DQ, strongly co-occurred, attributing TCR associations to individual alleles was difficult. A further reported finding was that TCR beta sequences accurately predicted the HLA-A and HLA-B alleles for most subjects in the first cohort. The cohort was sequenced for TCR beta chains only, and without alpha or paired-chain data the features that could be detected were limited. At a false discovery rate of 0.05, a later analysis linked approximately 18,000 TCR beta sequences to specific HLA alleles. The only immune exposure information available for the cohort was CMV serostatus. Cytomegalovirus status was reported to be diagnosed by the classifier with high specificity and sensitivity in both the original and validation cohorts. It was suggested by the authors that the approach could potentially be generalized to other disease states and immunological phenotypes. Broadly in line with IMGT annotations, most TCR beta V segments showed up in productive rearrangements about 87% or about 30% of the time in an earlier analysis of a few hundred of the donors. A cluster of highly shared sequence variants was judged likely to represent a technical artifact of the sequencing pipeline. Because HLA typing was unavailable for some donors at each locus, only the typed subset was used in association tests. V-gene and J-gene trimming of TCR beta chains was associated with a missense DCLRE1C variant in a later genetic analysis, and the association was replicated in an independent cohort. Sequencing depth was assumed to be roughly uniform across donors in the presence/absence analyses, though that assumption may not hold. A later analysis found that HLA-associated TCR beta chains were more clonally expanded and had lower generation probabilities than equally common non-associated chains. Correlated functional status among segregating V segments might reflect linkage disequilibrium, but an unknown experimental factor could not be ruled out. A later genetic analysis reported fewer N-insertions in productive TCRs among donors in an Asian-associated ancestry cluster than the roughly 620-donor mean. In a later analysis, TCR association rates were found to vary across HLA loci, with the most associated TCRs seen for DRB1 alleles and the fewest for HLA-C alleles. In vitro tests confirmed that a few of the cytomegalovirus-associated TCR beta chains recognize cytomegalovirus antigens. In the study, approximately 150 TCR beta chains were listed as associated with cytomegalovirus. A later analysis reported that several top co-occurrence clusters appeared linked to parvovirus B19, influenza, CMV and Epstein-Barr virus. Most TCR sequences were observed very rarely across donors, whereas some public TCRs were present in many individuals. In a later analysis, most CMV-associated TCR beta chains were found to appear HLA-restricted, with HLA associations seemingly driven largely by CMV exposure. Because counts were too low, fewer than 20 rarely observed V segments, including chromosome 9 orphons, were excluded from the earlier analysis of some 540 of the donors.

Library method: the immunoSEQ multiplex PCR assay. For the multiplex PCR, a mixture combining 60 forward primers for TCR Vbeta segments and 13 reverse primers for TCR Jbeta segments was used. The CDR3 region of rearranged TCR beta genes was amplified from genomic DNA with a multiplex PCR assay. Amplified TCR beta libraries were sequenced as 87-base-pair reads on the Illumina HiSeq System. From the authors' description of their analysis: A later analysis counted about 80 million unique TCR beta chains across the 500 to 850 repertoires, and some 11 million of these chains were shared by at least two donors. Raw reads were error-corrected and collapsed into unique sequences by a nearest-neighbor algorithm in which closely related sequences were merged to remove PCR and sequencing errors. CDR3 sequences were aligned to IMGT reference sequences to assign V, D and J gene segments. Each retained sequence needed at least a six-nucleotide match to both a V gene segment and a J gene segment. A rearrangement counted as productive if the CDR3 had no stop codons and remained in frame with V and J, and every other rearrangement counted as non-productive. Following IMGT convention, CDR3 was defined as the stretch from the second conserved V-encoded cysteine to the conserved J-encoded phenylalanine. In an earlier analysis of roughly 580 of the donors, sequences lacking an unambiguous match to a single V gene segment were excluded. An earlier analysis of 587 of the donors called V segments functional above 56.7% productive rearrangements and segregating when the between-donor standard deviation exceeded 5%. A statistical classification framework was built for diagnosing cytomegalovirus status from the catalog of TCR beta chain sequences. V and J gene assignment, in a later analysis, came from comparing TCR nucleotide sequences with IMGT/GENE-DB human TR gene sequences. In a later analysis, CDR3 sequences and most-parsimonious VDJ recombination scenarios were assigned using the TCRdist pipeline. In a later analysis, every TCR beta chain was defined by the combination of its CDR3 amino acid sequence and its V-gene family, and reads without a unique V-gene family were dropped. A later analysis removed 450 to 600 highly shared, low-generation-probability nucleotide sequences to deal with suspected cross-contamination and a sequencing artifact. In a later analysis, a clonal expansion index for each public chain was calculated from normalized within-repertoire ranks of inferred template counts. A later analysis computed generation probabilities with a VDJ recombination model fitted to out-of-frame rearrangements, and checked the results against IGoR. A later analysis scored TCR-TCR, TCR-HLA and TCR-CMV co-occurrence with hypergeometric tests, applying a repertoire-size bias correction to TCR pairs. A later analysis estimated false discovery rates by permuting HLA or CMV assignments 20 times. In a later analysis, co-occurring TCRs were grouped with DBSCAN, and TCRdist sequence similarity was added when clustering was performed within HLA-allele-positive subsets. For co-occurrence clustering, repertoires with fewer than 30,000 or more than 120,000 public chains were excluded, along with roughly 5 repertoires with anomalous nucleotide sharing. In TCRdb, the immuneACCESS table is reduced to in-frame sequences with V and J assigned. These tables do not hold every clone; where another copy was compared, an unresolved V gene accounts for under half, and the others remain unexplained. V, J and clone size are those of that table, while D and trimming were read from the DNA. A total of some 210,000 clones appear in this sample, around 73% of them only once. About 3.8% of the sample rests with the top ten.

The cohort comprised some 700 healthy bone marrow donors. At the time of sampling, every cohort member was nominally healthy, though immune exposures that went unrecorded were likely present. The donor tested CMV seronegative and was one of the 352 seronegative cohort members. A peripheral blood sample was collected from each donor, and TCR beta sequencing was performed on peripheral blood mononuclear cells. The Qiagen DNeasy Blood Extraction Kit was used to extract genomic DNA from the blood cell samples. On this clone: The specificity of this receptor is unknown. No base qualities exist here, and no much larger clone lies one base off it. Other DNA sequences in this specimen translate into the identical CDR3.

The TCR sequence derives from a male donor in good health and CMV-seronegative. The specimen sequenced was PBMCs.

The CDR3 in this case is CASSSDYEQYF. The sequenced DNA is TGCGCCAGCAGTTCAGACTACGAGCAGTACTTC. The V and J segments used are TRBV5-1 and TRBJ2-5; the D gene is not confidently resolved. The J call may be incorrect, as the DNA end agrees better with TRBJ2-7. From the cysteine up to the phenylalanine, the CDR3 has a length of 11 residues. This entry keeps only the CDR3 DNA: 33 bases, framed from base 1. Via the germline V gene, CDR1 is SGHRS and CDR2 YFSETQ.